This T cell receptor (beta chain) was sequenced for a study of T cell responses to AZD1222 COVID-19 vaccine. Study conclusions and caveats: The study found Spike-specific TCR breadth and depth rose after two AZD1222 doses. At baseline, seropositivity was found in only six or seven AZD1222 recipients.

Trimming removed 10 bases from V and 5 bases from J, with 11 bases in between. The CDR3 is 12 amino acids. Germline CDR1 SEHNR, CDR2 FQNEAQ (reference sequence). About this clone itself: What it recognizes is unknown.

Generated by immunoSEQ multiplex PCR, the TCRdb table keeps only in-frame clones and is missing some. The data contain around 160,000 clones, 85% to 95% of them singletons. The sequence was obtained from an adult in good health. The material was peripheral blood, obtained on day 0 of AZD1222 vaccination. V and J are TRBV7-9 and TRBJ2-2; D is perhaps TRBD2 (6 bases). Written as DNA, the CDR3 is TGTGCCACCCCGGGGGTAACCGGGGAGCTGTTTTTT. Its protein product is CATPGVTGELFF.